A selection of T cell receptor beta chains follows, all from one sample in a study of blood T cells in healthy people across ages. TCRdb fed the 5' RACE reads into MiXCR, producing one record per CDR3 protein. The table shows about 670,000 distinct CDR3 sequences, with roughly 41% occurring only once. The sequenced sample was blood. These receptor sequences come from a man older than 75 in good health. CDR3s include the opening cysteine and the closing phenylalanine or tryptophan. The D gene is left open where the match is weak. Size tells how often a clone was seen (once, few, many) or the class of an expanded clone, and some rows leave it out.

v_gene	d_gene	j_gene	abundance	CDR3nt	CDR3aa
TRBV7-3	TRBD2	TRBJ2-1	NA	TGTGCCAGCAGCTTAAACCCGGGAGGGACCTACAATGAGCAGTTCTTC	CASSLNPGGTYNEQFF
TRBV20-1	TRBD1	TRBJ2-6	NA	TGCAGTGCTTTTAACAAGGGGGCCTTGGGGGCCAACGTCCTGACTTTC	CSAFNKGALGANVLTF
TRBV12-3/TRBV12-4	NA	TRBJ1-4	NA	TGTGCCAGCAGGATAGGGGCAACTAATGAAAAACTGTTTTTT	CASRIGATNEKLFF
TRBV6-5	NA	TRBJ2-3	NA	TGTGCCAGCAGTTACAGAGGGGCATCTAGAGATACGCAGTATTTT	CASSYRGASRDTQYF
TRBV9	NA	TRBJ1-2	few	TGTGCCAGCAGCGACCGATACAGGGACGGCTACACCTTC	CASSDRYRDGYTF
TRBV6-2/TRBV6-3	TRBD1	TRBJ2-7	NA	TGTGCCAGCAGCCCCCCCGGGACAGATACCTACGAGCAGTACTTC	CASSPPGTDTYEQYF
TRBV28	NA	TRBJ2-7	NA	TGTGCCAGCAACCGGGACACCTATTACGAGCAGTACTTC	CASNRDTYYEQYF
TRBV6-2/TRBV6-3	NA	TRBJ2-7	NA	TGTGCCAGCAGCCCCGGGTCCGTCTTGGTCTACGAGCAGTACTTC	CASSPGSVLVYEQYF
TRBV27	TRBD1	TRBJ1-6	NA	TGTGCCAGCAGAAGGGACAGGGGGCTTTCACCCCCCCACTTT	CASRRDRGLSPPHF
TRBV6-6	NA	TRBJ2-5	NA	TGTGCCAGCAGTTCCCCCTTTGATAGGCAAGAGACCCAGTACTTC	CASSSPFDRQETQYF
TRBV19	NA	TRBJ2-5	NA	TGTGCCAGTAGTAAAACCGGGACCTATGGTGAGCAGTACTTC	CASSKTGTYGEQYF
TRBV14	TRBD2	TRBJ2-3	few	TGTGCCAGCAGCCAACAAACTAGCGCCGGTACGCAGTATTTT	CASSQQTSAGTQYF
TRBV20-1	TRBD2	TRBJ2-5	few	TGCAGTGCTAGTAAACAGCGGGGGGGATTGGAGACCCAGTACTTC	CSASKQRGGLETQYF
TRBV20-1	NA	TRBJ1-1	many	TGCAGTGCTAGAGATGTCGTCCGAACCCCTTTGGGAGCTTTCTTT	CSARDVVRTPLGAFF
TRBV9	NA	TRBJ2-5	once	TGTGCCAGCAGCGTAGATTTGGGGGACCAAGAGACCCAGTACTTC	CASSVDLGDQETQYF